These 28 T cell receptor beta chains share one sample of origin, sequenced in a study of PD-1 blockade in classical Hodgkin lymphoma. Profiled with immunoSEQ multiplex PCR; TCRdb holds only in-frame clones, not every one. The sample shows about 98,000 clones, 80% to 95% of them seen only once. Relapses following autologous stem cell transplantation were seen in all patients, with brentuximab vedotin exposure varying. The sequences come from peripheral blood mononuclear cells (PBMCs), collected at baseline. The source of these receptors is a human donor with classical Hodgkin lymphoma.

The chain recombines TRBV6-5 with TRBJ1-1; the D is unclear. V was trimmed by 6 bases and J by 1 base, leaving 9 bases between them. The CDR3 extends over 13 amino acids. CDR1 is MNHEY, CDR2 SVGAGI, per germline. The CDR3 DNA reads as TGTGCCAGCAGCTATACACCGAACACTGAAGCTTTCTTT. Amino acid sequence: CASSYTPNTEAFF.

The rearrangement joins TRBV10-3 to TRBJ1-2; TRBD1 agrees at 8 bases. Per the germline V gene, CDR1 is ENHRY and CDR2 is SYGVKD. Trimming removed 10 bases from V and 8 bases from J; junction bases left unmatched: 9. CDR3 length equals 12 residues. CDR3 residues: CATRGRGDGYTF. The CDR3 DNA reads TGTGCCACCAGGGGGCGCGGAGACGGCTACACCTTC.

The CDR3 spells CASSLRRERENEQFF. CDR3 nucleotide sequence: TGTGCCAGCAGCTTGAGACGGGAGAGAGAGAATGAGCAGTTCTTC. The chain joins TRBV5-4 to TRBJ2-1; D is perhaps TRBD2 (6 bases). Trimming cost V 1 base and J 7 bases, with 15 bases left between them. CDR1 SGHNT and CDR2 YYREEE come from the germline V gene (reference sequence). The CDR3 totals 15 residues.

As regards this clone: An end of the junction differs from the germline gene, which may be a read error. This chain uses TRBV28 with TRBJ1-4, with 8 bases that match TRBD1. Germline CDR1 is MDHEN and CDR2 is SYDVKM. The CDR3 totals 15 residues. CDR3 coding DNA: TGTGCAAGCACGACAGGGGATACAACTAATGAAAAACTGTTTTTT. It encodes CASTTGDTTNEKLFF. The complete variable domain, with remaining parts taken from reference TRBV28 and TRBJ1-4, reads DVKVTQSSRYLVKRTGEKVFLECVQDMDHENMFWYRQDPGLGLRLIYFSYDVKMKEKGDIPEGYSVSREKKERFSLILESASTNQTSMYLCASTTGDTTNEKLFFGSGTQLSVL.

CDR3 amino acids: CAIRSSGRAGGNEQFF. The CDR3 DNA follows: TGTGCCATCAGATCTAGCGGGAGGGCCGGGGGCAATGAGCAGTTCTTC. The V and J genes are TRBV10-3 and TRBJ2-1; 12 bases map to TRBD2. The CDR3 extends over 16 amino acids. Germline CDR1 ENHRY, CDR2 SYGVKD. V trimming: 6 bases; J trimming: 6 bases; junction bases outside the gene matches: 9.

The genes are TRBV12-5 and TRBJ1-1; D remains ambiguous. The germline CDR1 and CDR2 sequences are LGHNT and FRNRAP. The CDR3 contains 11 residues. V lost 7 bases and J 0 bases, leaving 3 bases between the germline ends. Written as DNA, the CDR3 is TGTGCTAGTGCCTTGAACACTGAAGCTTTCTTT. As protein: CASALNTEAFF.

This clone appeared a single time. The DNA of the CDR3 is TGTGCCAGCAGCATTATCACGGGGGGTACGCAGTATTTT. It encodes CASSIITGGTQYF. The chain has TRBV5-6 and TRBJ2-3, with TRBD2 identical over 7 bases. The germline V gene has CDR1 SGHDT and CDR2 YYEEEE. The J segment lost 8 bases and the V segment lost 4 bases, leaving 7 bases of the junction unmatched. The CDR3 totals 13 residues. Filled out from reference TRBV5-6 and TRBJ2-3, the complete variable domain reads DAGVTQSPTHLIKTRGQQVTLRCSPKSGHDTVSWYQQALGQGPQFIFQYYEEEERQRGNFPDRFSGHQFPNYSSELNVNALLLGDSALYLCASSIITGGTQYFGPGTRLTVL.

The genes are TRBV5-5 and TRBJ1-1; D possibly corresponds to TRBD1 (5 bases). This CDR3 has 13 residues. Germline assignment: CDR1 SGHKS and CDR2 YYEKEE (reference sequence). The V end lost 1 base, the J end lost 4 bases, and 8 bases lay between the germline ends. The CDR3 loop is CASSLWDSTEAFF. The CDR3 coding sequence is TGTGCCAGCAGCTTGTGGGACTCCACTGAAGCTTTCTTT. Together with reference TRBV5-5 and TRBJ1-1, the CDR3 gives the full variable domain: DAGVTQSPTHLIKTRGQQVTLRCSPISGHKSVSWYQQVLGQGPQFIFQYYEKEERGRGNFPDRFSARQFPNYSSELNVNALLLGDSALYLCASSLWDSTEAFFGQGTRLTVV.

The J gene is TRBJ1-1, the V gene TRBV30; D is undetermined. V lost 0 bases and J lost 4, with 12 bases in between. Germline V gene lookup returns CDR1 GTSNPN and CDR2 SVGIG (reference sequence). The CDR3 is 14 amino acids. CDR3 region: CAWSVGRDVTEAFF. The CDR3 DNA follows: TGTGCCTGGAGTGTCGGGAGGGATGTCACTGAAGCTTTCTTT. Supplemented by reference TRBV30 and TRBJ1-1, the full variable domain reads SQTIHQWPATLVQPVGSPLSLECTVEGTSNPNLYWYRQAAGRGLQLLFYSVGIGQISSEVPQNLSASRPQDRQFILSSKKLLLSDSGFYLCAWSVGRDVTEAFFGQGTRLTVV.

J is TRBJ2-3 and V is TRBV6-1; 8 nucleotides line up with TRBD2. The V gene end was trimmed by 8 bases and the J gene end by 6 bases; junction bases not matched to a gene: 13. Per germline, CDR1 MNHNS and CDR2 SASEGT. This CDR3 has 15 amino acids. In DNA, the CDR3 is TGTGCCAGCCTTGAAGAGGCGGGAGGCCCCGATACGCAGTATTTT. It codes for CASLEEAGGPDTQYF.

This clone is a singleton in its sample. This chain links TRBV29-1 with TRBJ2-3; 8 bases are a match to TRBD2. There are 16 residues in the CDR3. V lost 5 bases and J lost 4; bases outside the gene matches: 14. Germline CDR1 reads SQVTM; CDR2 reads ANQGSEA. The CDR3 nucleotides are TGCAGCGTTATACTAGCGCCGGGAGGGTCCTCAGATACGCAGTATTTT. Protein: CSVILAPGGSSDTQYF.

This clone appeared a single time. The CDR3 spells CASSRGLRELDTGELFF. Here the CDR3 DNA reads TGTGCCAGTAGTCGGGGGCTCCGGGAACTCGACACCGGGGAGCTGTTTTTT. The J gene is TRBJ2-2, the V gene TRBV19, with D perhaps TRBD1 or TRBD2 (6 bases each). V lost 5 bases to trimming and J lost 3 bases, with 19 bases between them. Per the germline V gene, CDR1 is LNHDA and CDR2 is SQIVND (reference sequence). This CDR3 region has 17 residues.

The chain recombines TRBV27 with TRBJ2-3; D is ambiguous. The CDR3 is made up of 14 amino acids. Trimming took off 2 bases at V and 0 bases at J, with 6 bases between the two ends. In germline, CDR1 is MNHEY, CDR2 SMNVEV (reference sequence). The CDR3 DNA is TGTGCCAGCAGTTTAGGCAGGAGCACAGATACGCAGTATTTT. This sequence encodes CASSLGRSTDTQYF.

The rearrangement joins TRBV30 to TRBJ2-5; D tentatively fits TRBD1 or TRBD2 (6 bases each). The CDR3 sequence is 17 residues long. Germline V lookup: CDR1 GTSNPN, CDR2 SVGIG (reference sequence). Trimming removed 0 bases from V and 4 bases from J, with 21 bases in between. DNA for the CDR3: TGTGCCTGGAGTGTAATATTCGTGGGGGGCCAGTCAGAGACCCAGTACTTC. Translation: CAWSVIFVGGQSETQYF.

The chain employs TRBV30 and TRBJ2-4; a weak D match, TRBD2 (5 bases). The CDR3 contains 12 residues. With 5 bases removed from V and 0 bases from J, the gap between germline ends came to 5 bases. Per the germline V gene, CDR1 is GTSNPN and CDR2 is SVGIG (reference sequence). The CDR3 here is CAWGLAKNIQYF. CDR3 nucleotides: TGTGCCTGGGGACTAGCCAAAAACATTCAGTACTTC.

The J gene is TRBJ2-2, the V gene TRBV28; 9 bases fit TRBD2. Germline V gene sequence: CDR1 MDHEN, CDR2 SYDVKM. This CDR3 is 20 amino acids long. After removal of 4 bases from V and 2 bases from J, the junction contained 17 bases not matched to a gene. For the CDR3, the DNA is TGTGCCAGCAGTTCTCCTGGTCCACTTAGCGGGAGAAGAAACACCGGGGAGCTGTTTTTT. It codes for CASSSPGPLSGRRNTGELFF.

J is TRBJ2-5 and V is TRBV27, with 10 bases identical to TRBD1. CDR3 size: 14 residues. In germline, CDR1 is MNHEY, CDR2 SMNVEV (reference sequence). V shed 4 bases and J 2 bases; nucleotides not matched to a gene: 1. This CDR3 reads CASSWGQGQETQYF. In DNA form, the CDR3 reads TGTGCCAGCAGTTGGGGACAGGGGCAAGAGACCCAGTACTTC.

As to this clone: The junction shows a germline mismatch at one end, possibly a read error. V usage is TRBV7-7 and J usage is TRBJ2-5; TRBD1 matches 11 bases. Per germline, CDR1 SSHAT and CDR2 FNYEAQ (reference sequence). The CDR3 has 15 amino acids. The CDR3: CASSSNGQGAETQYF. For the CDR3, the DNA is TGTGCTAGCAGCTCTAACGGACAGGGGGCAGAGACCCAGTACTTC.

This rearrangement joins TRBV29-1 to TRBJ1-3, with a tentative D call TRBD1 (6 bases). The CDR3 length is 14 residues. V dropped 7 bases and J dropped 3 bases, with 16 bases sitting between them. Germline values: CDR1 SQVTM, CDR2 ANQGSEA. CDR3 amino acids: CSASTGRVGNTIYF. CDR3 bases: TGCAGCGCTTCCACAGGGCGGGTTGGAAACACCATATATTTT.

The rearrangement links TRBV6-5 to TRBJ2-5; 8 nucleotides align to TRBD1. In germline, CDR1 is MNHEY, CDR2 SVGAGI. Trimming cost V 6 bases and J 7 bases; bases outside gene matches: 10. The CDR3 loop spans 14 amino acids. The CDR3, as DNA: TGTGCCAGCAGCCCCGACAGGGGTATTTTGACCCAGTACTTC. It codes for CASSPDRGILTQYF.

The chain carries TRBV18 and TRBJ2-3; D may match TRBD1 or TRBD2 (6 bases each). This CDR3 is 17 amino acids long. Between the trimmed V and J ends, which lost 4 bases and 1 base, there was a span of 18 bases. Germline V CDR1 and CDR2: KGHSH, LQKENI. CDR3 bases: TGTGCCAGCTCACAGGGGGTGCGGGACCAGGGCACAGATACGCAGTATTTT. Translation gives CASSQGVRDQGTDTQYF.

The V call is TRBV27, the J call TRBJ2-7; 8 bases agree with TRBD2. CDR1 is MNHEY, CDR2 SMNVEV, per germline (reference sequence). CDR3 length: 14 amino acids. The trim removed 5 bases at V and 1 base at J, leaving 4 bases unmatched. In DNA, the CDR3 is TGTGCCAGCAGTCCCGGGAGGGGGTCCTACGAGCAGTACTTC. Amino acid sequence: CASSPGRGSYEQYF.

This sequence joins TRBV27 and TRBJ1-5, with TRBD1 identical over 7 bases. Trimming at V came to 5 bases and at J to 5 bases, leaving 15 bases not matched to a gene. The CDR3 has 17 amino acids. In germline, CDR1 is MNHEY, CDR2 SMNVEV (reference sequence). CDR3 nucleotide sequence: TGTGCCAGCAGTCGACGAGCGAACAGGGGCTCCGATCAGCCCCAGCATTTT. It translates to CASSRRANRGSDQPQHF.

This chain joins TRBV9 and TRBJ1-3; D is undetermined. Between the trimmed V and J ends, which lost 4 bases and 2 bases, there was a span of 19 bases. CDR3 size: 17 residues. From germline, CDR1 is SGDLS and CDR2 YYNGEE. The CDR3 sequence: CASSPRPPGYTGNTIYF. CDR3 DNA: TGTGCCAGCAGCCCTAGACCCCCGGGTTACACTGGAAACACCATATATTTT.

The V and J genes are TRBV19 and TRBJ1-5, with 7 bases that match TRBD1. V dropped 2 bases and J dropped 8; count of bases not matched to a gene: 3. Looked up from germline, CDR1 is LNHDA and CDR2 is SQIVND (reference sequence). The CDR3 spans 13 residues. CDR3 nucleotides: TGTGCCAGTAGTATAAACACAGGGGAGCCCCAGCATTTT. It encodes CASSINTGEPQHF.

This chain uses TRBV6-5 with TRBJ2-7; 8 nucleotides line up with TRBD1. This CDR3 contains 15 residues. Germline values: CDR1 MNHEY, CDR2 SVGAGI. The V gene end was trimmed by 2 bases and the J gene end by 6 bases; junction bases not matched to a gene: 9. The CDR3 region has the DNA TGTGCCAGCAGTTACGCCCAGGGGGCCCCTGTCGAGCAGTACTTC. Translation gives CASSYAQGAPVEQYF.

The V and J genes are TRBV27 and TRBJ1-3, with D possibly TRBD1 on 5 matching bases. The CDR3 consists of 17 residues. Trimming stripped 2 bases from V and 0 bases from J, with 14 bases between. The germline gives CDR1 MNHEY, CDR2 SMNVEV (reference sequence). CDR3 sequence (DNA): TGTGCCAGCAGTTTAAAGGGCGCAGGGCTCTCTGGAAACACCATATATTTT. Translation gives CASSLKGAGLSGNTIYF.

The chain combines TRBV6-5 with TRBJ2-3; D is unclear. V gave up 8 bases and J gave up 4 bases, with 16 bases separating them. Germline values: CDR1 MNHEY, CDR2 SVGAGI. The CDR3 has 14 residues. CDR3 residues: CASYDRRRADTQYF. CDR3 coding DNA: TGTGCCAGCTACGACCGGAGACGGGCAGATACGCAGTATTTT.